The 20 T cell receptor beta chains below all came from one sample that was sequenced in a study of T-cell memory formation after mild COVID-19. MiXCR, applied by TCRdb to the 5' RACE reads, yields one record per CDR3 protein. This table has about 350,000 distinct CDR3 sequences, 20% to 25% appearing once. The sample comprised PBMCs or a T cell subset sorted from them (not recorded which). The receptors here all came from a man younger than 35 who had mild COVID-19 (a few samples of this study predate the infection). Cell type and time point are not known.

The gene calls are TRBV7-9 and TRBJ2-3; 8 bases fit TRBD1. CDR3 length equals 16 residues. J lost 4 bases, V lost 8 bases, and 14 bases had no gene match. The germline V gene has CDR1 SEHNR and CDR2 FQNEAQ (reference sequence). The CDR3 coding sequence is TGTGCCAGCGGAAACAGACAGGGGAAGATTCCAGATACGCAGTATTTT. As protein: CASGNRQGKIPDTQYF.

This chain links TRBV18 with TRBJ1-5; D unresolved. The CDR3 has 14 residues. In germline, CDR1 is KGHSH, CDR2 LQKENI. Trimming pared 3 bases from V and 5 bases from J, leaving 11 bases between. The chain's CDR3 is CASSPGFMDQPQHF. Written as DNA, the CDR3 is TGTGCCAGCTCACCCGGGTTTATGGATCAGCCCCAGCATTTT.

The rearrangement links TRBV5-6 to TRBJ1-3, with unresolved D. V lost 7 bases and J lost 0, with 8 bases in between. Germline values: CDR1 SGHDT, CDR2 YYEEEE. The CDR3 is made up of 13 amino acids. CDR3 DNA sequence: TGTGCCAGCTACAGACTCTCTGGAAACACCATATATTTT. Translated, it gives CASYRLSGNTIYF.

CDR3 bases: TGCGCCAGCAGGGAGACAGTGGGAGGTGAGCAGTTCTTC. Translated, it gives CASRETVGGEQFF. V is TRBV5-1 and J is TRBJ2-1, with D perhaps matching TRBD2 (6 bases). V lost 5 bases and J 9 bases, leaving 15 bases between the germline ends. The CDR3 length is 13 residues. In germline, CDR1 is SGHRS, CDR2 YFSETQ. The complete variable domain, with remaining parts taken from reference TRBV5-1 and TRBJ2-1, reads KAGVTQTPRYLIKTRGQQVTLSCSPISGHRSVSWYQQTPGQGLQFLFEYFSETQRNKGNFPGRFSGRQFSNSRSEMNVSTLELGDSALYLCASRETVGGEQFFGPGTRLTVL.

V gene TRBV4-2 combines with J gene TRBJ2-1, with TRBD1 matching over 10 bases. Germline V gene lookup returns CDR1 LGHNA and CDR2 YNFKEQ. J gave up 1 base and V 1 base, and 4 bases lay outside the gene matches. The CDR3 sequence is 17 residues long. The DNA for the CDR3 is TGTGCCAGCAGCCAAGGACGGGACAGGGGATCCTACAATGAGCAGTTCTTC. Translating gives CASSQGRDRGSYNEQFF.

This clonotype has more than one count but fewer than ten. V and J are TRBV5-1 and TRBJ2-5; the D is unclear. Germline lookup yields CDR1 SGHRS and CDR2 YFSETQ. The germline V and J ends were trimmed by 4 bases and 3 bases, with 16 bases remaining between them. This CDR3 has 15 amino acids. The CDR3 DNA reads as TGCGCCAGCAGCCAGTGGACCGCAACCGAAGAGACCCAGTACTTC. Protein product: CASSQWTATEETQYF.

Only a few counts were recorded for this clonotype. The V call is TRBV12-3 or TRBV12-4, the J call TRBJ1-2, with D tentatively TRBD1 (5 bases). The V and J ends lost 6 bases and 9 bases respectively, with 17 bases between them. The CDR3 sequence is 13 residues long. The chain's CDR3 is CASSRPGMSRYTF. In DNA, the CDR3 is TGTGCCAGCAGCCGCCCAGGGATGTCTCGCTACACCTTC.

This clonotype is a singleton in its sample. V and J are TRBV14 and TRBJ2-5; 13 positions agree with TRBD2. CDR1 and CDR2 from the germline V gene are SGHDN and FVKESK. The CDR3 contains 16 residues. V dropped 1 base and J dropped 3; count of bases not matched to a gene: 2. CDR3: CASSQGLAGGKETQYF. For the CDR3, the DNA is TGTGCCAGCAGCCAAGGACTAGCGGGGGGTAAAGAGACCCAGTACTTC.

The genes are TRBV6-1 and TRBJ2-7, with 7 bases that match TRBD1. Germline CDR1 is MNHNS and CDR2 is SASEGT. After removal of 6 bases from V and 3 bases from J, the junction contained 17 bases not matched to a gene. The CDR3 has 17 residues. CDR3 sequence: CASRGAGTEIGYYEQYF. The CDR3 DNA reads as TGTGCCAGCAGAGGAGCCGGGACAGAGATTGGATACTACGAGCAGTACTTC.

This clonotype was seen only a few times. The chain links TRBV10-3 to TRBJ2-6; a weak D match, TRBD2 (6 bases). The CDR3 length is 14 residues. The V and J ends lost 0 bases and 9 bases respectively, with 9 bases between them. From germline, CDR1 is ENHRY and CDR2 SYGVKD. CDR3 sequence (DNA): TGTGCCATCAGTGAGTCCGGGGGTAACAACGTCCTGACTTTC. Residues: CAISESGGNNVLTF.

The chain uses TRBV7-9 and TRBJ2-3; D unclear. Germline V gene lookup returns CDR1 SEHNR and CDR2 FQNEAQ (reference sequence). The CDR3 runs to 8 residues. V was clipped by 1 base and J by 13 bases, with 0 bases between them. The CDR3 is CASSLEYF. In DNA, the CDR3 is TGTGCCAGCAGCTTAGAGTATTTT.

This clonotype was recorded a few times. The chain links TRBV28 to TRBJ2-3, with 9 nucleotides matching TRBD2. The CDR3 is 15 residues long. Germline CDR1 MDHEN, CDR2 SYDVKM. J was trimmed by 1 base and V by 3 bases; bases with no gene match: 2. CDR3 sequence reads: CASSFASGGTDTQYF. CDR3 in DNA: TGTGCCAGCAGTTTCGCTAGCGGGGGCACAGATACGCAGTATTTT.

This clonotype was observed once. The chain couples TRBV7-8 to TRBJ2-7; a possible D gene is TRBD1 (5 bases). The CDR3 sequence is 13 residues long. The germline gives CDR1 SGHVS, CDR2 FQNEAQ. The germline V and J ends were trimmed by 6 bases and 6 bases, with 15 bases remaining between them. The chain's CDR3 is CASSPNTQGEQYV. In DNA, the CDR3 is TGTGCCAGCAGTCCCAACACCCAGGGCGAGCAGTACGTC.

There are a few counts of this clonotype. This rearrangement joins TRBV20-1 to TRBJ1-5; tentatively, D is TRBD1 (6 bases). V lost 3 bases, J lost 6 bases, and 15 bases lay in between. CDR1 and CDR2 from the germline V gene are DFQATT and SNEGSKA (reference sequence). This CDR3 comprises 14 residues. The CDR3 nucleotides read TGCAGTGCTAGCCCCCAGGGGTTCGGTCAGCCCCAGCATTTT. It translates to CSASPQGFGQPQHF.

This chain connects TRBV20-1 to TRBJ2-1; D might be TRBD2 (6 bases). The V end lost 5 bases, the J end lost 8 bases, and 19 bases lay between the germline ends. Germline CDR1 is DFQATT and CDR2 is SNEGSKA (reference sequence). The CDR3 has 14 amino acids. The CDR3 DNA reads TGCAGTGCTCCCTGGGGTGGGGTAGCGGATGAGCAGTTCTTC. Its translation: CSAPWGGVADEQFF.

The sample holds a few counts of this clonotype. The genes are TRBV6-5 and TRBJ2-3, with D perhaps matching TRBD2 (6 bases). In germline, CDR1 is MNHEY, CDR2 SVGAGI. The CDR3 extends over 14 amino acids. V was cut by 2 bases and J by 6 bases, with 12 bases left in between. CDR3 sequence reads: CASSYVGGGDTQYF. CDR3 bases: TGTGCCAGCAGTTACGTGGGAGGAGGTGATACGCAGTATTTT.

CDR3 protein: CASSRRTGPGGEKLFF. CDR3 nucleotides: TGCGCCAGCAGCCGAAGAACGGGACCGGGTGGTGAAAAACTGTTTTTT. This chain uses TRBV4-1 with TRBJ1-4; maybe TRBD1 (5 bases). The CDR3 is 16 amino acids. From germline, CDR1 is MGHRA and CDR2 YSYEKL. V was trimmed by 4 bases and J by 7 bases, leaving 19 bases between them.

This clonotype occurred a few times. The chain recombines TRBV6-6 with TRBJ2-7, with a tentative D call TRBD2 (5 bases). The CDR3 length is 12 residues. Trimming took 4 bases from V and 6 from J, leaving 10 bases between them. Germline V gives CDR1 MNHNY, CDR2 SVGAGI (reference sequence). DNA of the CDR3: TGTGCCAGCAGTTCTCTAGAGGGCGAGCAGTACGTC. It is translated as CASSSLEGEQYV.

The chain is built from TRBV6-2 or TRBV6-3 and TRBJ2-1, with TRBD2 as a possible D gene (5 bases). V lost 5 bases and J lost 5, with 19 bases in between. CDR1 is MNHEY, CDR2 SVGEGT, per germline. The CDR3 has 16 amino acids. CDR3 sequence reads: CASSPSRRAGHNEQFF. The DNA for the CDR3 is TGTGCCAGCAGTCCTTCCCGACGGGCGGGTCACAATGAGCAGTTCTTC.

CDR3 DNA sequence: TGTGCCAACTCGGGACAGAGCAAAAACATTCAGTACTTC. It translates to CANSGQSKNIQYF. The chain uses TRBV2 and TRBJ2-4; 7 nucleotides align to TRBD1. Germline V lookup: CDR1 SNHLY, CDR2 FYNNEI. The J segment lost 3 bases and the V segment lost 10 bases, leaving 6 bases of the junction unmatched. The CDR3 runs 13 residues.